The text below deals with one TCR beta chain. This entry belongs to a study of blood T cell repertoires in COVID-19. Measured with immunoSEQ multiplex PCR; TCRdb has only the in-frame clones, and not every one. This sample yields over 45,000 clones, of which about 88% are seen a single time; roughly 45% belongs to the top ten. After removal of 2 bases from V and 4 bases from J, the junction contained 5 bases not matched to a gene. The germline gives CDR1 MNHEY, CDR2 SVGEGT. This CDR3 is built from 15 residues. V usage is TRBV6-2 or TRBV6-3 and J usage is TRBJ2-1; 7 nucleotides agree with TRBD2. The clonotype originates from a woman aged 55-70 years with COVID-19, enrolled during active disease. Sequences were obtained from peripheral blood. CDR3 in DNA: TGTGCCAGCAGTTACCCTAGCGGCAGTTACAATGAGCAGTTCTTC. This sequence encodes CASSYPSGSYNEQFF.